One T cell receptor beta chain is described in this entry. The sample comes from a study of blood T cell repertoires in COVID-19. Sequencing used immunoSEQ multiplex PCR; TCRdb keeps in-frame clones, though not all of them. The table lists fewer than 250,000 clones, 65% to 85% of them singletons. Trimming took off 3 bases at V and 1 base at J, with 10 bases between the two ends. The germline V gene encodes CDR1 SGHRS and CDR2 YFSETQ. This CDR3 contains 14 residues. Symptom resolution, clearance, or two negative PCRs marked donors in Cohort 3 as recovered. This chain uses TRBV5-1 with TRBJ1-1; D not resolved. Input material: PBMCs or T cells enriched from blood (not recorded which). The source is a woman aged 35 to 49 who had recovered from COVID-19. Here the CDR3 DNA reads TGCGCCAGCAGCTCCCCCTCCCGGAACACTGAAGCTTTCTTT. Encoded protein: CASSSPSRNTEAFF.